A selection of T cell receptor beta chains follows, all from one sample in a study of T cell changes during pregnancy in multiple sclerosis. Here immunoSEQ multiplex PCR was the method, and the copy in TCRdb shows in-frame clones only, minus some. This sample yields more than 85,000 clones, of which roughly 92% are seen a single time; 1.2% belongs to the top ten. The source was peripheral blood, collected in the second trimester of pregnancy. The receptor set was obtained from a female donor with multiple sclerosis, enrolled in a pregnancy study. CDR3s include the opening cysteine and the closing phenylalanine or tryptophan. The D gene is left open where the match is weak. Clone sizes are given selectively: once, few, many, or a class where the clone is expanded.

.	TRBJ2-1	TRBV6-1	TRBD1	CASTGTGVINEQFF	TGTGCCAGCACCGGGACAGGGGTAATCAATGAGCAGTTCTTC
.	TRBJ1-1	TRBV29-1	TRBD1	CSVVNRGLMNTEAFF	TGCAGCGTGGTTAACAGGGGGCTCATGAACACTGAAGCTTTCTTT
.	TRBJ2-4	TRBV18	.	CASSLDSGVGKNIQYF	TGTGCCAGCTCCCTGGACAGTGGGGTAGGCAAAAACATTCAGTACTTC
.	TRBJ2-2	TRBV9	.	CASSVVEGAGELFF	TGTGCCAGCAGCGTAGTGGAGGGCGCCGGGGAGCTGTTTTTT
.	TRBJ1-2	TRBV18	TRBD1	CASSPTGQGSSYGYTF	TGTGCCAGCTCACCGACGGGACAGGGCTCATCCTATGGCTACACCTTC
.	TRBJ2-7	TRBV27	.	CASSLGQKQYF	TGTGCCAGCAGTTTAGGGCAGAAGCAGTACTTC
.	TRBJ1-6	TRBV7-3	TRBD1	CASSLRGTGNSPLHF	TGTGCCAGCAGCTTACGCGGGACAGGGAATTCACCCCTCCACTTT
once	TRBJ1-5	TRBV7-9	.	CASSKAGGDQPQHF	TGTGCCAGCAGCAAAGCGGGGGGCGATCAGCCCCAGCATTTT
.	TRBJ2-5	TRBV11-3	.	CASSRGSGTQYF	TGTGCCAGCAGCCGCGGGTCAGGGACCCAGTACTTC
.	TRBJ2-1	TRBV5-1	TRBD1	CASRMTGASSWNEQFF	TGCGCCAGCAGAATGACAGGGGCGTCTAGCTGGAATGAGCAGTTCTTC
once	TRBJ2-7	TRBV5-5	TRBD2	CASSLEILAGGYYEQYF	TGTGCCAGCAGCTTGGAAATCCTAGCGGGAGGTTATTACGAGCAGTACTTC
.	TRBJ1-6	TRBV6-1	.	CASSAQRGNSPLHF	TGTGCCAGCAGTGCCCAAAGAGGGAATTCACCCCTCCACTTT
.	TRBJ1-1	TRBV10-3	.	CAIRTIRGNEVTEAFF	TGTGCCATCAGAACAATCAGGGGCAACGAGGTCACTGAAGCTTTCTTT
.	TRBJ1-2	TRBV29-1	TRBD1	CSARQDRLYGYTF	TGCAGCGCCCGCCAGGACAGGCTCTATGGCTACACCTTC
once	TRBJ1-6	TRBV21-1	.	CASSKWGRGRSSYNSPLHF	TGTGCCAGCAGCAAGTGGGGTAGGGGTCGAAGCTCCTATAATTCACCCCTCCACTTT
.	TRBJ1-1	TRBV7-3	TRBD1	CASSLTGGMNTEAFF	TGTGCCAGCAGCTTAACAGGGGGCATGAACACTGAAGCTTTCTTT
.	TRBJ1-1	TRBV19	TRBD1	CASSRDSTEAFF	TGTGCCAGTAGTAGGGACAGCACTGAAGCTTTCTTT
.	TRBJ1-4	TRBV29-1	TRBD1	CSGRTGGSEKLFF	TGCAGCGGAAGGACAGGGGGTTCGGAAAAACTGTTTTTT
.	TRBJ2-2	TRBV7-3	TRBD2	CASSLIAGGQLNTGELFF	TGTGCCAGCAGCTTAATAGCGGGAGGTCAATTGAACACCGGGGAGCTGTTTTTT
few	TRBJ2-4	TRBV2	TRBD1	CASNRDRLAKNIQYF	TGTGCCAGCAACCGGGACAGACTAGCCAAAAACATTCAGTACTTC
.	TRBJ2-2	TRBV7-8	TRBD1	CASSSRVTGGYAGELFF	TGTGCCAGCAGCTCCCGGGTGACAGGGGGCTATGCCGGGGAGCTGTTTTTT
.	TRBJ1-5	TRBV6-5	.	CASSYTVSDQPQHF	TGTGCCAGCAGTTACACGGTTAGCGATCAGCCCCAGCATTTT
.	TRBJ1-3	TRBV4-1	.	CASSQGVVQGGGNTIYF	TGCGCCAGCAGCCAAGGAGTTGTACAGGGTGGTGGAAACACCATATATTTT
.	TRBJ2-7	TRBV14	.	CASSPLTGSYEQYF	TGTGCCAGCAGCCCCCTGACGGGCTCCTACGAGCAGTACTTC
.	TRBJ2-1	TRBV28	.	CASRSQTNNEQFF	TGTGCCAGTCGCTCACAGACAAACAATGAGCAGTTCTTC
.	TRBJ2-1	TRBV15	TRBD2	CATSRRLATLGEQFF	TGTGCCACCAGCAGACGACTAGCTACACTCGGTGAGCAGTTCTTC
.	TRBJ2-5	TRBV7-3	.	CASSPGNQETQYF	TGTGCCAGCAGCCCGGGGAACCAAGAGACCCAGTACTTC
.	TRBJ2-3	TRBV5-1	TRBD2	CARGLAGLGQYF	TGCGCCAGGGGACTAGCGGGGCTCGGGCAGTATTTT
.	TRBJ2-7	TRBV18	TRBD2	CASSPPRASGGTSYEQYF	TGTGCCAGCTCACCACCTAGGGCTAGCGGGGGAACATCCTACGAGCAGTACTTC
.	TRBJ2-1	TRBV7-3	.	CASSLAGPNNEQFF	TGTGCCAGCAGCTTAGCAGGGCCCAACAATGAGCAGTTCTTC
.	TRBJ1-1	TRBV5-4	.	CASSAGMNTEAFF	TGTGCCAGCAGCGCAGGGATGAACACTGAAGCTTTCTTT
.	TRBJ1-1	TRBV18	.	CASSPLEGMNTEAFF	TGTGCCAGCTCACCATTGGAGGGCATGAACACTGAAGCTTTCTTT
.	TRBJ2-7	TRBV6-5	TRBD2	CASRTSGTYEQYF	TGTGCCAGCAGGACTAGCGGAACTTACGAGCAGTACTTC
.	TRBJ2-7	TRBV7-2	TRBD2	CASSSPTSGVYEQYF	TGTGCCAGCAGCTCGCCGACTAGCGGGGTCTACGAGCAGTACTTC
.	TRBJ2-2	TRBV7-9	.	CASSRRSGVTGELFF	TGTGCCAGCAGCCGGCGGAGCGGAGTCACCGGGGAGCTGTTTTTT
.	TRBJ1-5	TRBV5-5	.	CASSLSAGVNQPQHF	TGTGCCAGCAGCTTATCAGCAGGCGTCAATCAGCCCCAGCATTTT
.	TRBJ1-2	TRBV9	TRBD1	CASSVVSQGEGYTF	TGTGCCAGCAGCGTAGTTAGTCAGGGGGAAGGCTACACCTTC
.	TRBJ2-5	TRBV4-2	TRBD1	CASSQESMGQGQETQYF	TGTGCCAGCAGCCAAGAGAGTATGGGACAGGGGCAGGAGACCCAGTACTTC
once	TRBJ2-3	TRBV7-8	TRBD2	CASSYGLAGGSTDTQYF	TGTGCCAGCAGCTACGGACTAGCGGGAGGCAGCACAGATACGCAGTATTTT
.	TRBJ1-4	TRBV6-6	.	CASSYLRTTNEKLFF	TGTGCCAGCAGTTACTTGCGGACTACTAATGAAAAACTGTTTTTT
once	TRBJ1-2	TRBV7-2	TRBD1	CASSPDRVYGYTF	TGTGCCAGCAGCCCGGACAGGGTCTATGGCTACACCTTC
.	TRBJ2-2	TRBV2	.	CATFGGTTGELFF	TGTGCCACCTTTGGCGGAACTACCGGGGAGCTGTTTTTT
.	TRBJ2-1	TRBV9	.	CASSPSPRTPNNEQFF	TGTGCCAGCAGCCCCTCTCCGAGGACTCCTAACAATGAGCAGTTCTTC
.	TRBJ1-1	TRBV5-1	.	CASSLGGDTEAFF	TGCGCCAGCAGCCTCGGCGGAGACACTGAAGCTTTCTTT
.	TRBJ2-5	TRBV10-2	TRBD2	CASSLRGGGETQYF	TGCGCCAGCAGTTTGCGGGGGGGCGGGGAGACCCAGTACTTC
.	TRBJ1-5	TRBV7-9	.	CASSLSEFQPQHF	TGTGCCAGCAGCTTATCCGAGTTTCAGCCCCAGCATTTT
.	TRBJ1-2	TRBV27	TRBD1	CASSTTGTDNYGYTF	TGTGCCAGCAGTACTACCGGGACAGATAACTATGGCTACACCTTC
.	TRBJ1-1	TRBV28	.	CASSLTEFTEAFF	TGTGCCAGCAGTTTAACAGAGTTCACTGAAGCTTTCTTT
.	TRBJ2-2	TRBV7-9	.	CASSLGARTGELFF	TGTGCCAGCAGCTTGGGGGCGCGAACCGGGGAGCTGTTTTTT
.	TRBJ2-5	TRBV4-1	TRBD2	CASSQIPSGLAGETQYF	TGCGCCAGCAGCCAGATACCCAGCGGGCTAGCGGGAGAGACCCAGTACTTC
.	TRBJ2-7	TRBV7-9	TRBD2	CASSLGLASAEQYF	TGTGCCAGCAGCCTGGGACTAGCGTCGGCCGAGCAGTACTTC
.	TRBJ1-5	TRBV6-1	.	CASSEAGGGWQPQHF	TGTGCCAGCAGTGAAGCGGGAGGGGGGTGGCAGCCCCAGCATTTT
.	TRBJ2-7	TRBV11-2	TRBD1	CASSPRDSYSYEQYF	TGTGCCAGCAGCCCAAGGGACAGTTACTCCTACGAGCAGTACTTC
.	TRBJ2-7	TRBV30	TRBD1	CAGGTAKSYEQYF	TGTGCCGGTGGGACAGCCAAGTCCTACGAGCAGTACTTC
.	TRBJ2-7	TRBV5-4	TRBD2	CASSLAGSGVYEQYF	TGTGCCAGCAGCTTGGCCGGGAGCGGGGTATACGAGCAGTACTTC
.	TRBJ2-5	TRBV4-1	TRBD2	CASSPDSASGVQETQYF	TGCGCCAGCAGCCCGGATTCGGCTAGCGGCGTTCAAGAGACCCAGTACTTC
.	TRBJ2-3	TRBV4-2	.	CASSQEGGGGPDTQYF	TGTGCCAGCAGCCAAGAAGGCGGAGGGGGCCCAGATACGCAGTATTTT
once	TRBJ1-5	TRBV7-9	.	CASSLGGGPQHF	TGTGCCAGCAGCTTAGGAGGAGGGCCCCAGCATTTT